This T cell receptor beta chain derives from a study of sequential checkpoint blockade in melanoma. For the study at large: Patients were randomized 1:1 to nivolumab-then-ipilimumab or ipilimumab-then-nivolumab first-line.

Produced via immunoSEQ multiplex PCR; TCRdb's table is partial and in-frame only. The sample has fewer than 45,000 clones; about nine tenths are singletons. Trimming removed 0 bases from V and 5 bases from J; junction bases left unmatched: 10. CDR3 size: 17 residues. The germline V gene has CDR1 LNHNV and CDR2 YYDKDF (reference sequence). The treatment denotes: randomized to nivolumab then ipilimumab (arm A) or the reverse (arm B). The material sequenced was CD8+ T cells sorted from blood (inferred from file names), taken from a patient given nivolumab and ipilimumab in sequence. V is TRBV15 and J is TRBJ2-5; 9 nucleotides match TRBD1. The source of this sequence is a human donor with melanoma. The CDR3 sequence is CATSRDIGQGIMETQYF. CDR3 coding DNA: TGTGCCACCAGCAGAGATATTGGACAGGGGATTATGGAGACCCAGTACTTC.